Listed here are 32 T cell receptor beta chains from one sample, sequenced in a study of PD-L1 blockade in urothelial cancer. Sequencing was performed with immunoSEQ multiplex PCR; in TCRdb, only in-frame clones are kept and a portion is missing. Here the sample spans approximately 100,000 clones, about 90% being singletons. Sequenced here: PBMCs, sampled around atezolizumab (anti-PD-L1) treatment. The receptors come from an elderly woman with urothelial cancer.

The table lists this clone with a count of one. The genes are TRBV7-3 and TRBJ1-2, with D possibly TRBD1 on 5 matching bases. The germline V gene encodes CDR1 SGHTA and CDR2 FQGTGA. With 2 bases removed from V and 6 bases from J, the gap between germline ends came to 16 bases. This CDR3 has 15 residues. In DNA, the CDR3 is TGTGCCAGCAGCTTAGGAGCGGGGGGTAGCAATGGCTACACCTTC. Amino acid sequence: CASSLGAGGSNGYTF.

CDR3 residues: CASRTIGRGTEAFF. CDR3 nucleotide sequence: TGTGCCAGCAGAACTATCGGGCGGGGTACTGAAGCTTTCTTT. This chain joins TRBV6-5 and TRBJ1-1; unclear D gene. Germline values: CDR1 MNHEY, CDR2 SVGAGI. The CDR3 has 14 amino acids. Trimming stripped 6 bases from V and 5 bases from J, with 16 bases between.

The rearrangement uses TRBV7-8 and TRBJ2-6; the match to TRBD2 covers 7 bases. Looked up from germline, CDR1 is SGHVS and CDR2 is FQNEAQ. V lost 4 bases to trimming and J lost 2 bases; unmatched junction nucleotides: 2. This CDR3 has 15 amino acids. CDR3 in DNA: TGTGCCAGCAGCTCCCGGGGGGCTGGGGCCAACGTCCTGACTTTC. Its protein is CASSSRGAGANVLTF.

This clone was counted only a few times. The V and J genes are TRBV6-6 and TRBJ1-5; D is perhaps TRBD1 (6 bases). Trimming cost V 2 bases and J 0 bases, with 11 bases left between them. Germline V lookup: CDR1 MNHNY, CDR2 SVGAGI (reference sequence). The CDR3 loop spans 16 amino acids. CDR3 nucleotides: TGTGCCAGCAGTTACGGGCGGGGGGCTAGCAATCAGCCCCAGCATTTT. This codes for CASSYGRGASNQPQHF.

The chain carries TRBV9 and TRBJ1-2, with D possibly matching TRBD1 (6 bases). From germline, CDR1 is SGDLS and CDR2 YYNGEE. V was clipped by 5 bases and J by 2 bases, with 10 bases between them. The CDR3 contains 13 residues. The CDR3 coding sequence is TGTGCCAGCAGGATGGACAGCAACTATGGCTACACCTTC. This sequence encodes CASRMDSNYGYTF.

The rearrangement joins TRBV7-2 to TRBJ1-1, with 7 positions matching TRBD1. CDR3 length: 14 amino acids. The V gene's germline CDR1 is SGHTA and CDR2 FQGNSA. V shed 5 bases and J 4 bases; nucleotides not matched to a gene: 7. The CDR3 DNA sequence: TGTGCCAGCAGCACCACAGGGGTCGTCACTGAAGCTTTCTTT. It specifies CASSTTGVVTEAFF.

The chain links TRBV2 to TRBJ2-2; D possibly corresponds to TRBD2 (6 bases). Trimming removed 7 bases from V and 5 bases from J, with 20 bases in between. CDR1 is SNHLY and CDR2 is FYNNEI in the germline V gene. This CDR3 is built from 16 residues. DNA for the CDR3: TGTGCCAGCAACTTGGGGCGGGGAGGTTATACCGGGGAGCTGTTTTTT. This translates into CASNLGRGGYTGELFF.

The gene calls are TRBV25-1 and TRBJ2-7; 8 nucleotides align to TRBD1. The germline V gene has CDR1 MGHDK and CDR2 SYGVNS. The CDR3 is made up of 14 amino acids. With 1 base clipped from V and 5 bases from J, the junction kept 4 bases outside the gene matches. The CDR3 DNA follows: TGTGCCAGCAGTGAATCAGGGGGCATGGACGAGCAGTACTTC. Translating it yields CASSESGGMDEQYF.

The chain recombines TRBV19 with TRBJ1-5; no clear D. This CDR3 has 12 residues. V was shortened by 5 bases and J by 1 base, with 3 bases between the two germline ends. The germline CDR1 and CDR2 sequences are LNHDA and SQIVND (reference sequence). This chain's CDR3 is CASSESNQPQHF. The CDR3, as DNA: TGTGCCAGTAGTGAGAGCAATCAGCCCCAGCATTTT.

The chain recombines TRBV12-5 with TRBJ1-2; no clear D gene. The CDR3 spans 13 residues. V was pared by 8 bases and J by 2 bases, with 12 bases between. Per germline, CDR1 LGHNT and CDR2 FRNRAP. CDR3 sequence: CASKGAENYGYTF. The CDR3 nucleotides read TGTGCTAGTAAGGGAGCAGAAAACTATGGCTACACCTTC.

The chain carries TRBV7-9 and TRBJ1-1; TRBD1 matches 8 bases. The CDR3 has 14 residues. V was pared by 4 bases and J by 2 bases, with 3 bases of the junction left unmatched. CDR1 and CDR2 (germline): SEHNR, FQNEAQ (reference sequence). The CDR3 coding sequence is TGTGCCAGCAGCTCACAGGGGGATAACACTGAAGCTTTCTTT. Amino acids: CASSSQGDNTEAFF.

The chain is built from TRBV5-4 and TRBJ2-1, with D possibly TRBD2 on 7 matching bases. Trimming left V 0 bases short and J 10 bases short, with 8 bases between. In germline, CDR1 is SGHNT, CDR2 YYREEE (reference sequence). This CDR3 has 12 residues. The CDR3 loop reads CASSLEGGEQFF. The CDR3 region has the DNA TGTGCCAGCAGCTTGGAGGGGGGGGAGCAGTTCTTC.

The rearrangement joins TRBV6-6 to TRBJ2-1; tentative D call: TRBD2 (5 bases). Germline CDR1 and CDR2: MNHNY and SVGAGI (reference sequence). CDR3 length: 16 amino acids. The V end was cut by 0 bases, the J end by 2 bases, with 11 bases between. The CDR3 bases are TGTGCCAGCAGTTACTCTAGCCGGGAACCCTACAATGAGCAGTTCTTC. This translates into CASSYSSREPYNEQFF.

This chain joins TRBV28 and TRBJ1-1; possibly TRBD1 for D (5 bases). Germline V gene lookup returns CDR1 MDHEN and CDR2 SYDVKM. This CDR3 region has 14 residues. V dropped 3 bases and J dropped 1 base, with 9 bases sitting between them. The CDR3 is CASSLVTGNTEAFF. CDR3 sequence (DNA): TGTGCCAGCAGTTTGGTTACAGGGAACACTGAAGCTTTCTTT.

The V gene is TRBV19, the J gene TRBJ2-1; D perhaps matches TRBD2 (6 bases). CDR3 length equals 16 residues. The V end was cut by 1 base, the J end by 2 bases, with 12 bases between. Germline-derived CDR1 and CDR2 are LNHDA and SQIVND (reference sequence). The CDR3 region has the DNA TGTGCCAGTAGTATAGGGGGGAGGTCGGCCTACAATGAGCAGTTCTTC. This gives the protein CASSIGGRSAYNEQFF. The full variable domain, its missing parts supplied by reference TRBV19 and TRBJ2-1, is DGGITQSPKYLFRKEGQNVTLSCEQNLNHDAMYWYRQDPGQGLRLIYYSQIVNDFQKGDIAEGYSVSREKKESFPLTVTSAQKNPTAFYLCASSIGGRSAYNEQFFGPGTRLTVL.

V and J are TRBV11-2 and TRBJ2-1, with TRBD2 matching 8 bases. The germline V gene has CDR1 SGHAT and CDR2 FQNNGV. The junction had 14 bases not matched to a gene; V was cut back by 6 bases and J by 7 bases. The CDR3 has 16 amino acids. The CDR3 nucleotides are TGTGCCAGCAGTCCAACTACGGGAGGGCCTGGAAATGAGCAGTTCTTC. It codes for CASSPTTGGPGNEQFF.

This clone was detected once. CDR3 sequence (DNA): TGTGCCAGCAGCGTTTCGACGGGGGGCGGAAACAATGAGCAGTTCTTC. Protein product: CASSVSTGGGNNEQFF. The chain has TRBV9 and TRBJ2-1; perhaps TRBD2 as D (7 bases). The CDR3 loop spans 16 amino acids. V shed 2 bases and J shed 5 bases, with 17 bases lying between them. Germline CDR1 is SGDLS and CDR2 is YYNGEE.

As to this clone: The junction shows a germline mismatch at one end, possibly a read error. V and J are TRBV25-1 and TRBJ2-7; no clear D. The CDR3 spans 15 residues. The germline V gene has CDR1 MGHDK and CDR2 SYGVNS. The CDR3 DNA reads as TGTGCCGGCAGTCCCACCCGCGTTTTGGTCGACGAGCAGTACTTC. Translation: CAGSPTRVLVDEQYF.

The V and J genes are TRBV19 and TRBJ2-4; D gene unclear. V was trimmed by 4 bases and J by 7 bases, leaving 11 bases between them. CDR1 and CDR2 (germline): LNHDA, SQIVND (reference sequence). CDR3 size: 13 residues. CDR3 region: CASSTGRLNIQYF. The CDR3 nucleotides read TGTGCCAGTAGTACAGGCCGGCTTAACATTCAGTACTTC.

The chain combines TRBV6-1 with TRBJ1-5; possible D gene TRBD1, 5 bases. CDR1 MNHNS and CDR2 SASEGT come from the germline V gene. Trimming pared 1 base from V and 5 bases from J, leaving 9 bases between. The CDR3 totals 14 residues. The CDR3 here is CASSEVAGYQPQHF. DNA for the CDR3: TGTGCCAGCAGTGAAGTGGCAGGGTATCAGCCCCAGCATTTT.

The chain couples TRBV18 to TRBJ2-5; 8 nucleotides line up with TRBD2. The V gene end was trimmed by 0 bases and the J gene end by 4 bases; junction bases not matched to a gene: 1. CDR1 and CDR2 (germline): KGHSH, LQKENI. The CDR3 is made up of 14 amino acids. CDR3 coding DNA: TGTGCCAGCTCACCACCGGGACTAGGAGAGACCCAGTACTTC. Protein product: CASSPPGLGETQYF.

The chain couples TRBV28 to TRBJ2-7; 8 nucleotides match TRBD1. Germline V lookup: CDR1 MDHEN, CDR2 SYDVKM. This CDR3 has 12 amino acids. Losses at the gene ends were 8 bases for V and 13 bases for J; bases not matched to a gene: 13. Here the CDR3 DNA reads TGTGCCAGCGAAACACGACAGGGGAGATTCTACTTC. This gives the protein CASETRQGRFYF.

This sequence joins TRBV14 and TRBJ1-2, with D possibly being TRBD1 (5 bases). Trimming took 4 bases from V and 5 from J, leaving 8 bases between them. Germline V gene data show CDR1 as SGHDN and CDR2 as FVKESK. The CDR3 has 12 amino acids. In nucleotides, the CDR3 is TGTGCCAGCAGCCCATCAGGGTATGGCTACACCTTC. Translation gives CASSPSGYGYTF.

This chain uses TRBV10-3 with TRBJ2-5, with D possibly being TRBD1 (6 bases). The V gene's germline CDR1 is ENHRY and CDR2 SYGVKD. CDR3 size: 14 residues. V lost 6 bases and J lost 10, with 21 bases in between. CDR3 nucleotide sequence: TGTGCCATCAGCGATAAGGCAGGGGTTTATGACCAGTACTTC. It yields the protein CAISDKAGVYDQYF.

The chain links TRBV15 to TRBJ2-2, with a possible D match to TRBD2 (5 bases). Germline lookup yields CDR1 LNHNV and CDR2 YYDKDF (reference sequence). V shed 0 bases and J shed 9 bases, with 11 bases lying between them. CDR3 length: 14 amino acids. The CDR3 spells CATSRDRGGRELFF. The CDR3 bases are TGTGCCACCAGCAGAGATCGAGGAGGTCGGGAGCTGTTTTTT.

V and J are TRBV19 and TRBJ2-3; 10 bases fit TRBD2. CDR3 length equals 16 residues. Germline lookup yields CDR1 LNHDA and CDR2 SQIVND (reference sequence). V was clipped by 3 bases and J by 5 bases; unmatched bases: 8. The CDR3 loop is CASSISQREGRDTQYF. The CDR3 DNA reads TGTGCCAGTAGTATCTCACAGCGGGAGGGCAGAGATACGCAGTATTTT.

The chain recombines TRBV30 with TRBJ1-2; TRBD1 might be the D (6 bases). With 0 bases removed from V and 0 bases from J, the gap between germline ends came to 8 bases. The CDR3 totals 14 residues. The V gene's germline CDR1 is GTSNPN and CDR2 SVGIG (reference sequence). CDR3 in DNA: TGTGCCTGGAGTGTACGGACAGCTAACTATGGCTACACCTTC. This sequence encodes CAWSVRTANYGYTF.

This clone was observed once. V usage is TRBV9 and J usage is TRBJ1-1, with a possible D match to TRBD1 (5 bases). V lost 0 bases and J lost 4, with 13 bases in between. Germline loops: CDR1 SGDLS, CDR2 YYNGEE. The CDR3 extends over 15 amino acids. This chain's CDR3 is CASSVDGAPSTEAFF. The CDR3 DNA reads TGTGCCAGCAGCGTAGATGGGGCCCCGTCCACTGAAGCTTTCTTT. The full variable domain, completed using reference TRBV9 and TRBJ1-1, is DSGVTQTPKHLITATGQRVTLRCSPRSGDLSVYWYQQSLDQGLQFLIQYYNGEERAKGNILERFSAQQFPDLHSELNLSSLELGDSALYFCASSVDGAPSTEAFFGQGTRLTVV.

The chain is built from TRBV30 and TRBJ2-3; possibly TRBD2 for D (6 bases). CDR3 length equals 13 residues. The germline gives CDR1 GTSNPN, CDR2 SVGIG (reference sequence). The germline V and J ends were trimmed by 4 bases and 4 bases, with 12 bases remaining between them. The DNA for the CDR3 is TGTGCCTGGAAATGGGGAGGCGCAGATACGCAGTATTTT. Translating it yields CAWKWGGADTQYF.

The chain uses TRBV6-4 and TRBJ2-1; a weak D match, TRBD2 (6 bases). CDR1 is MRHNA and CDR2 is SNTAGT in the germline V gene. The CDR3 extends over 13 amino acids. Deletions cut 5 bases from V and 6 bases from J, with 11 bases between. Here the CDR3 reads CASSSLATNEQFF. The CDR3 DNA is TGTGCCAGCAGTTCTCTAGCGACCAATGAGCAGTTCTTC.

This chain connects TRBV15 to TRBJ2-5; the D is unclear. Per the germline V gene, CDR1 is LNHNV and CDR2 is YYDKDF (reference sequence). This CDR3 is built from 18 residues. V was pared by 0 bases and J by 3 bases, with 20 bases between. This CDR3 reads CATSRDLEVLGGEETQYF. In nucleotides, the CDR3 is TGTGCCACCAGCAGAGATCTCGAGGTGTTAGGCGGAGAAGAGACCCAGTACTTC.

This clone was seen a single time. The rearrangement uses TRBV6-1 and TRBJ2-3; 7 bases map to TRBD1. Per the germline V gene, CDR1 is MNHNS and CDR2 is SASEGT. The CDR3 totals 16 residues. V shed 1 base, J shed 1 base, and the junction held 5 bases outside the gene matches. CDR3 sequence reads: CASSEGQGLGTDTQYF. The CDR3 region has the DNA TGTGCCAGCAGTGAAGGACAGGGCTTGGGCACAGATACGCAGTATTTT.